Sequencing of this TCR beta chain was carried out in a study of response to subunit inactivated influenza vaccine. Study-level findings and limits: Seasonal influenza vaccination, on each occasion, was suggested by the authors to recruit few new T cells.

A remark on this clonotype: Its matching antigen is unknown.

TCRdb independently ran MiXCR on the RT-PCR reads; one entry per CDR3 protein. The sample lists hundreds of thousands of distinct CDR3 sequences, 10% to 15% occurring once. The trim removed 5 bases at V and 3 bases at J, leaving 5 bases unmatched. This CDR3 is built from 16 residues. V gene TRBV12-3 or TRBV12-4 combines with J gene TRBJ2-3, with 13 bases fitting TRBD2. The sequence was obtained from a middle-aged man who received an inactivated influenza vaccine. The sample consisted of non-naive T cells sorted from PBMCs, taken about 14 days before vaccination. CDR3 sequence: CASSDRTSGGTDTQYF. CDR3 nucleotide sequence: TGTGCCAGCAGTGATCGGACTAGCGGGGGAACAGATACGCAGTATTTT.